These 13 T cell receptor beta chains originate from one sample sequenced in a study of T cells in Graves' hyperthyroidism and ophthalmopathy. There were TCR beta CDR3 regions amplified from RNA transcripts. The HTBI set primed first-round TCR CDR3 RT-PCR. TCRdb recomputed calls from the multiplex PCR reads with MiXCR, one row per CDR3 protein. The sample holds roughly 96,000 distinct CDR3 sequences, over 50% seen once. Source material: blood. These receptors originate from a woman aged 40 to 50 with Graves' hyperthyroidism.

In this sample, this clonotype turned up many times. The chain is built from TRBV15 and TRBJ2-7; D unresolved. Germline V CDR1 and CDR2: LNHNV, YYDKDF (reference sequence). The V gene lost 0 bases and the J gene lost 2 bases, with 11 bases spanning the gap. The length of the CDR3 is 15 residues. CDR3 DNA sequence: TGTGCCACCAGCAGAGATCCGGCGGTTCCCTACGAGCAGTACTTC. This codes for CATSRDPAVPYEQYF.

DNA of the CDR3: TGTGCCATCAGTGAGTCGGAGTTGACCCAGCATTTT. This codes for CAISESELTQHF. V is TRBV10-3 and J is TRBJ1-5; D is unresolved. CDR3 size: 12 residues. The ends were cut back, 0 bases at V and 11 bases at J, with 8 bases in the middle. Germline V gives CDR1 ENHRY, CDR2 SYGVKD.

V is TRBV2 and J is TRBJ2-5; 10 bases map to TRBD1. Trimming took 6 bases from V and 4 from J; bases not matched to a gene: 11. Germline loops: CDR1 SNHLY, CDR2 FYNNEI. The CDR3 length is 16 residues. The CDR3 DNA reads as TGTGCCAGCAGGCTTCCGGGACAGGGGTGGGCAGAGACCCAGTACTTC. It is translated as CASRLPGQGWAETQYF.

The sample holds many counts of this clonotype. The chain uses TRBV2 and TRBJ1-2, with TRBD1 as a possible D gene (6 bases). CDR3 length equals 16 residues. Germline values: CDR1 SNHLY, CDR2 FYNNEI. V dropped 1 base and J dropped 0 bases, with 12 bases sitting between them. The CDR3, as DNA: TGTGCCAGCAGTGAAGGGGGCAGGGGAGCTAACTATGGCTACACCTTC. Amino acids: CASSEGGRGANYGYTF.

There are many counts of this clonotype. This rearrangement joins TRBV5-1 to TRBJ1-1; maybe TRBD1 (6 bases). The CDR3 extends over 12 amino acids. CDR1 is SGHRS and CDR2 is YFSETQ in the germline V gene. V shed 3 bases and J shed 8 bases, with 11 bases lying between them. The CDR3 DNA is TGCGCCAGCAGCTGGGGGGCGGAAGAAGCTTTCTTT. It is translated as CASSWGAEEAFF.

This clonotype was detected only once. The chain employs TRBV7-2 and TRBJ1-2, with D hard to call. The CDR3 is 17 residues long. V lost 5 bases, J lost 7 bases, and 26 bases lay in between. Germline CDR1 and CDR2: SGHTA and FQGNSA. The CDR3 is CASSVGPRAGWALGYTF. CDR3 coding DNA: TGTGCCAGCAGCGTAGGCCCCCGGGCAGGATGGGCTCTTGGCTACACCTTC.

The genes are TRBV2 and TRBJ1-3; 7 bases are a match to TRBD1. After removal of 6 bases from V and 8 bases from J, the junction contained 25 bases not matched to a gene. Germline V CDR1 and CDR2: SNHLY, FYNNEI. The CDR3 spans 19 residues. The CDR3 loop is CASSLDGRGGAWYGYTIYF. In DNA form, the CDR3 reads TGTGCCAGCAGCTTAGACGGGAGAGGGGGCGCTTGGTATGGCTACACCATATATTTT.

This clonotype was picked up many times. The J gene is TRBJ1-4, the V gene TRBV7-9; D may be TRBD1 (5 bases). This CDR3 comprises 14 residues. Germline V gene data show CDR1 as SEHNR and CDR2 as FQNEAQ (reference sequence). V shed 1 base and J shed 6 bases, with 9 bases lying between them. CDR3 sequence (DNA): TGTGCCAGCAGCTTAGTCAAAGGGGATGAAAAACTGTTTTTT. The encoded protein is CASSLVKGDEKLFF.

This clonotype was recorded at least ten times. This chain links TRBV10-3 with TRBJ2-6; D not certain. Between the trimmed V and J ends, which lost 5 bases and 2 bases, there was a span of 1 base. The CDR3 is 12 residues long. Germline CDR1 ENHRY, CDR2 SYGVKD. The CDR3 nucleotides are TGTGCCATCAGTCCTGGGGCCAACGTCCTGACTTTC. Its translation: CAISPGANVLTF.

The chain combines TRBV29-1 with TRBJ1-2; the match to TRBD1 covers 7 bases. In germline, CDR1 is SQVTM, CDR2 ANQGSEA. The CDR3 runs 11 residues. V lost 8 bases, J lost 7 bases, and 7 bases stayed unmatched. The CDR3 bases are TGCAGCAGTACAGGGGCAGGTGGCTACACCTTC. It translates to CSSTGAGGYTF.

The chain recombines TRBV12-3 or TRBV12-4 with TRBJ2-7, with 13 bases lining up with TRBD2. The CDR3 has 16 amino acids. Unmatched junction bases numbered 11, after V lost 6 bases and J lost 6 bases. The CDR3 bases are TGTGCCAGCAGCCCTCCTGGACTAGCGGGAGTTTCCGAGCAGTACTTC. Protein: CASSPPGLAGVSEQYF.

This clonotype showed up just once. The chain carries TRBV24-1 and TRBJ1-1; D ambiguous. The CDR3 has 13 amino acids. Per germline, CDR1 KGHDR and CDR2 SFDVKD. Trimming removed 6 bases from V and 2 bases from J, with 9 bases in between. DNA for the CDR3: TGTGCCACCAGTAGTATGGATAACACTGAAGCTTTCTTT. This sequence encodes CATSSMDNTEAFF.

V is TRBV29-1 and J is TRBJ2-2; 8 bases are a match to TRBD1. The CDR3 consists of 15 residues. The V gene's germline CDR1 is SQVTM and CDR2 ANQGSEA. The CDR3 bases are TGCACCGGGGACAGGAATAGGGGGCTGGCCGGGGAGCTGTTTTTT. Its translation: CTGDRNRGLAGELFF.